Detailed here is one T cell receptor beta chain. These data belong to a study of CD8+ T cells in alopecia areata. It was cDNA, reverse transcribed from extracted RNA, that served as the sequencing template. Data came from immunoSEQ multiplex PCR; TCRdb stores just in-frame clones and leaves some out. The sample includes 150,000 to 200,000 clones, 55% of them seen just once. This sequence was found in a human donor in good health. Sequencing input: CD4+ T cells sorted from blood.

The CDR3 DNA is TGTGCCAGCAGCTTAGGTCTAGCGGGCACAGATACGCAGTATTTT. Encoded protein: CASSLGLAGTDTQYF. The genes are TRBV7-6 and TRBJ2-3, with TRBD2 matching over 7 bases. This CDR3 has 15 residues. V was clipped by 1 base and J by 1 base; unmatched bases: 2. CDR1 SGHVS and CDR2 FNYEAQ come from the germline V gene.